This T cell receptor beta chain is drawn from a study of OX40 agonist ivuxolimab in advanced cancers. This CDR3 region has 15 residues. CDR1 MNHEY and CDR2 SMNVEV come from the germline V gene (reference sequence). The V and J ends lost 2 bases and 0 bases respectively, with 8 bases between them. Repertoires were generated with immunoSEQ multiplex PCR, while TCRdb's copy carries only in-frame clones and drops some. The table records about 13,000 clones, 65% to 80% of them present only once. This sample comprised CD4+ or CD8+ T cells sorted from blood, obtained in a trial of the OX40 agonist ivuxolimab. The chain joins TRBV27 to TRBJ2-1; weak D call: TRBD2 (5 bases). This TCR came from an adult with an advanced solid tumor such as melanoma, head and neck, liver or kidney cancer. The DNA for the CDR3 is TGTGCCAGCAGTTTAAGGAGCGGCTCCTACAATGAGCAGTTCTTC. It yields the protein CASSLRSGSYNEQFF.